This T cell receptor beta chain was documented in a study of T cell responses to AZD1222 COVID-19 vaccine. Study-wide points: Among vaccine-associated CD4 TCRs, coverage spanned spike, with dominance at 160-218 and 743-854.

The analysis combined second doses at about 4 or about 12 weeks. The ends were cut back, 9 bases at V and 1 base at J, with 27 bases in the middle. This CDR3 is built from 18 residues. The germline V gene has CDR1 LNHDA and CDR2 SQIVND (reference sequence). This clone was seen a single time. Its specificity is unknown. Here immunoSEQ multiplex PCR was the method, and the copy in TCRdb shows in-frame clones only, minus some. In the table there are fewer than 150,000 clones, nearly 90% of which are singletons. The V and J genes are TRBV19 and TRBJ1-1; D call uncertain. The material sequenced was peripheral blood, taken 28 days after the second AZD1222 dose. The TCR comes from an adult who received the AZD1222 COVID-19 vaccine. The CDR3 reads CASSPPFRFETGNTEAFF. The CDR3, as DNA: TGTGCCAGCAGCCCCCCCTTTCGATTCGAGACGGGGAACACTGAAGCTTTCTTT.